This T cell receptor (beta chain) was sequenced during a study of human T cells and chemical hapten exposure. Time point denoted: healthy volunteer bleed at 2 weeks. The starting material, unfractionated whole blood, was used for total RNA extraction. Germline CDR1 and CDR2: DFQATT and SNEGSKA (reference sequence). The ends were cut back, 2 bases at V and 6 bases at J, with 10 bases in the middle. The CDR3 is made up of 13 amino acids. As the library was built, unique molecular identifiers were attached to individual cDNA molecules. Authors' methods: Ranging from about 20,000 to 690,600, TCR counts per sample had a median value of approximately 97,000. TCRdb re-analysed the RACE reads in MiXCR, keeping a single row per CDR3 protein. The V and J calls shown here were made by TCRdb, not taken from the authors' results. The sample holds approximately 90,000 distinct CDR3 sequences, around 8.8% seen once.

Source material: whole blood. The sequence was obtained from a female donor in good health. Some clones in this sample may be carry-over from other donors' samples. The gene calls are TRBV20-1 and TRBJ2-2; the D is unclear. The CDR3 loop is CSARNPGPGELFF. CDR3 DNA sequence: TGCAGTGCTAGAAACCCGGGCCCCGGGGAGCTGTTTTTT.